This is a list of T cell receptor beta chains from one sample in a study of technical replicates of blood from four donors. Clones were sequenced by immunoSEQ multiplex PCR, and TCRdb holds only the in-frame ones, with some missing. The sample contains about 76,000 clones, about 91% of which appear only once. Material for sequencing was T cells isolated from PBMCs. The source is a human donor in good health. CDR3s include the opening cysteine and the closing phenylalanine or tryptophan. Fields, in order: clone size, CDR3 length, V gene, D gene, CDR3 protein. The D gene is left open where the match is weak. Size is omitted from some rows. Given values are once, few, many or a class for expanded clones.

>.|12|TRBV7-9|TRBD1
CASRLHRGEAFF
>.|11|TRBV28|.
CASSSTDTQYF
>.|13|TRBV9|.
CASSETGNTEAFF
>.|12|TRBV6-1|.
CASSGATYGYTF
>.|14|TRBV19|.
CASSNRDIGDEAFF
>.|16|TRBV15|.
CATSSALGGDGIEAFF
>.|13|TRBV9|TRBD1
CASSVAGTGEAFF
>.|13|TRBV18|.
CASSPQGSDGYTF
>once|15|TRBV5-1|TRBD1
CASSLGERTGSEAFF
>.|17|TRBV7-2|TRBD1
CASSLVQTGAINQPQHF
>.|17|TRBV18|.
CASSPPGGGLSNQPQHF
>.|14|TRBV11-2|TRBD1
CASTGPGQGYEQYF
>.|16|TRBV27|.
CASSYVSGPSTDTQYF
>.|17|TRBV28|TRBD1
CASSVGQVGHKNQPQHF
>.|18|TRBV25-1|TRBD1
CASSELDEPQGLNQPQHF
>.|15|TRBV30|.
CAWSKDSQGGEKLFF
>once|13|TRBV5-1|.
CASSQGIGTEAFF
>.|16|TRBV7-6|.
CASSSPLAALPLTQYF
>.|16|TRBV7-6|.
CASSLRTAEASNEQFF
>.|12|TRBV5-1|TRBD1
CASRDRGDEQYF
>.|15|TRBV5-1|TRBD1
CASSFLGTGSNEQYF
>.|18|TRBV5-4|TRBD1
CASSPEDRGFVANTEAFF